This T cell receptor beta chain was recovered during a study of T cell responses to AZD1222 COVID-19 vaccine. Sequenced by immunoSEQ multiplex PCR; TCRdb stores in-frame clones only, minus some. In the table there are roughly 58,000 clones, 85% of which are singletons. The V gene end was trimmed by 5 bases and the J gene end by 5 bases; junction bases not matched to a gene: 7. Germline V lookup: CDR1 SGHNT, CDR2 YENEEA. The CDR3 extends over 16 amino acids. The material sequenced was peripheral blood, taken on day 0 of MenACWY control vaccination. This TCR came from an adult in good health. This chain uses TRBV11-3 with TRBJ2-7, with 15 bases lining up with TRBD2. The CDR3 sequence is CASSTGLAGGRNEQYF. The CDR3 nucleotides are TGTGCCAGCAGCACGGGACTAGCGGGGGGAAGAAACGAGCAGTACTTC.